These 24 T cell receptor beta chains were sequenced from one sample in a study of beta chain features in type 1 diabetes. Study-wide results and caveats: In all four CD4+ subsets, TCRB CDR3 length was significantly, moderately reduced in type 1 diabetes.

No cognate antigen is known for these TCRs. All of the isolated RNA was reverse transcribed, so expressed TCRB transcripts were sequenced. Profiled with immunoSEQ multiplex PCR; TCRdb holds only in-frame clones, not every one. The top ten hold approximately 0.02% of the sample, which has roughly 700,000 clones, around an eighth seen once. Sequencing was carried out using naive CD4+ T cells from blood. These receptors were obtained from a man between 18 and 29 years old with type 1 diabetes.

The chain is built from TRBV4-1 and TRBJ1-1; maybe TRBD1 (5 bases). The germline gives CDR1 MGHRA, CDR2 YSYEKL. The CDR3 is 15 amino acids. Deletions cut 4 bases from V and 1 base from J, with 13 bases between. In nucleotides, the CDR3 is TGCGCCAGCAGCCCTCCGGGACGAAGGAACACTGAAGCTTTCTTT. This encodes CASSPPGRRNTEAFF.

This chain uses TRBV7-9 with TRBJ1-6; D remains ambiguous. The CDR3 totals 16 residues. Germline V gene sequence: CDR1 SEHNR, CDR2 FQNEAQ (reference sequence). The V and J ends lost 6 bases and 8 bases respectively, with 20 bases between them. CDR3 sequence: CASRRRGSSYDSPLHF. CDR3 bases: TGTGCCAGCAGGCGGCGAGGAAGCAGTTATGATTCACCCCTCCACTTT.

The gene calls are TRBV14 and TRBJ1-2; no definite D call. V shed 4 bases and J shed 0 bases, with 21 bases lying between them. Germline V CDR1 and CDR2: SGHDN, FVKESK. This CDR3 comprises 18 residues. The CDR3 is CASSRRRESTSTNYGYTF. The CDR3, as DNA: TGTGCCAGCAGCCGTCGCAGAGAGTCCACTTCGACTAACTATGGCTACACCTTC.

This clone appeared a few times. The chain employs TRBV15 and TRBJ1-1, with a tentative D call TRBD1 (5 bases). CDR3 size: 16 residues. The germline V gene has CDR1 LNHNV and CDR2 YYDKDF (reference sequence). The V gene lost 0 bases and the J gene lost 0 bases, with 11 bases spanning the gap. CDR3: CATSRDYGALNTEAFF. DNA of the CDR3: TGTGCCACCAGCAGAGATTACGGGGCACTGAACACTGAAGCTTTCTTT.

This clone occurred a few times. The rearrangement uses TRBV18 and TRBJ2-7; D not resolved. Trimming took 2 bases from V and 5 from J, leaving 4 bases between them. This CDR3 region has 11 residues. Germline CDR1 reads KGHSH; CDR2 reads LQKENI. The CDR3: CASSPIDEQYF. The CDR3 DNA is TGTGCCAGCTCACCAATCGACGAGCAGTACTTC.

J is TRBJ2-5 and V is TRBV4-2; D uncertain. Germline V gene data show CDR1 as LGHNA and CDR2 as YNFKEQ. V was cut by 1 base and J by 5 bases, with 5 bases left in between. The CDR3 runs to 12 residues. The CDR3: CASSQAPETQYF. CDR3 DNA: TGTGCCAGCAGCCAAGCTCCGGAGACCCAGTACTTC.

This clone was seen just once. The rearrangement uses TRBV2 and TRBJ1-2; 10 bases fit TRBD1. The CDR3 consists of 13 residues. Per the germline V gene, CDR1 is SNHLY and CDR2 is FYNNEI. The V and J ends lost 4 bases and 7 bases, in that order; junction bases with no gene match: 3. The CDR3 region has the DNA TGTGCCAGCAGTGTGGGGACAGGGGTTGGCTACACCTTC. It codes for CASSVGTGVGYTF.

The V gene is TRBV6-6, the J gene TRBJ1-3, with D hard to call. Germline-derived CDR1 and CDR2 are MNHNY and SVGAGI (reference sequence). Trimming left V 8 bases short and J 3 bases short, with 17 bases between. CDR3 length equals 15 residues. CDR3 region: CASGPRAQLGNTIYF. The CDR3 DNA reads TGTGCCAGCGGGCCGCGGGCACAGCTTGGAAACACCATATATTTT.

The rearrangement joins TRBV5-4 to TRBJ2-7, with D possibly being TRBD1 (5 bases). Trimming shortened V by 4 bases and J by 7 bases, and 9 bases separated the two germline ends. The CDR3 runs to 11 residues. Germline V gene data show CDR1 as SGHNT and CDR2 as YYREEE (reference sequence). CDR3 coding DNA: TGTGCCAGCAGCATCGCAGGGGAGCAGTACTTC. Its translation: CASSIAGEQYF.

The chain couples TRBV4-1 to TRBJ1-2; D remains unclear. This CDR3 has 13 amino acids. V was trimmed by 2 bases and J by 3 bases, leaving 7 bases between them. Germline assignment: CDR1 MGHRA and CDR2 YSYEKL. Here the CDR3 DNA reads TGCGCCAGCAGCCAAAGTACTTACTATGGCTACACCTTC. This codes for CASSQSTYYGYTF.

The chain has TRBV7-8 and TRBJ2-7; possibly TRBD2 for D (6 bases). The CDR3 runs 16 residues. V lost 0 bases to trimming and J lost 3 bases, with 15 bases between them. Germline V gene sequence: CDR1 SGHVS, CDR2 FQNEAQ. CDR3 sequence reads: CASSLALGEVNYEQYF. CDR3 nucleotide sequence: TGTGCCAGCAGCTTAGCGCTGGGGGAGGTGAACTACGAGCAGTACTTC.

Only a few counts were recorded for this clone. V gene TRBV4-1 combines with J gene TRBJ2-7; perhaps TRBD2 as D (5 bases). The germline V gene has CDR1 MGHRA and CDR2 YSYEKL. The V and J ends lost 4 bases and 2 bases respectively, with 15 bases between them. The CDR3 is 15 amino acids. CDR3 protein: CASSPLVGVTYEQYF. The DNA for the CDR3 is TGCGCCAGCAGCCCCCTCGTCGGGGTGACCTACGAGCAGTACTTC.

This sequence joins TRBV5-1 and TRBJ2-2, with TRBD1 matching 7 bases. In germline, CDR1 is SGHRS, CDR2 YFSETQ. This CDR3 region has 16 residues. V was pared by 2 bases and J by 6 bases, with 10 bases of the junction left unmatched. CDR3 sequence: CASSFNEGARSGELFF. In DNA form, the CDR3 reads TGCGCCAGCAGCTTCAATGAGGGGGCGAGGTCCGGGGAGCTGTTTTTT.

This clone was seen a few times. This chain joins TRBV6-5 and TRBJ2-7, with 7 bases matching TRBD1. The CDR3 sequence is 13 residues long. Germline V gene lookup returns CDR1 MNHEY and CDR2 SVGAGI. V lost 7 bases and J lost 2; bases outside the gene matches: 5. The CDR3 DNA reads TGTGCCAGCACCTCCGGGACAGCCTACGAGCAGTACTTC. Encoded protein: CASTSGTAYEQYF.

This clone was observed a few times. The rearrangement joins TRBV7-9 to TRBJ2-1; no clear D. This CDR3 comprises 16 residues. Germline CDR1 is SEHNR and CDR2 is FQNEAQ (reference sequence). V lost 1 base and J lost 1, with 11 bases in between. CDR3 in DNA: TGTGCCAGCAGCTTAGTGGCCAGGAAATCCTACAATGAGCAGTTCTTC. Protein product: CASSLVARKSYNEQFF.

The chain combines TRBV6-6 with TRBJ1-2; a weak D match, TRBD1 (5 bases). Germline V CDR1 and CDR2: MNHNY, SVGAGI (reference sequence). CDR3 length: 14 residues. Between the trimmed V and J ends, which lost 7 bases and 2 bases, there was a span of 14 bases. The CDR3 sequence: CASTQGEENYGYTF. The DNA of the CDR3 is TGTGCCAGCACCCAAGGGGAAGAGAACTATGGCTACACCTTC.

This chain connects TRBV2 to TRBJ1-2; D gene unclear. Germline CDR1 and CDR2: SNHLY and FYNNEI. V was clipped by 1 base and J by 4 bases, with 22 bases between them. The CDR3 consists of 18 residues. The CDR3 bases are TGTGCCAGCAGTGAAGGAGTCCGTTCGGCCGCTACAACCTATGGCTACACCTTC. Encoded protein: CASSEGVRSAATTYGYTF.

The V and J genes are TRBV9 and TRBJ1-4, with TRBD1 as a possible D gene (5 bases). V lost 3 bases and J lost 7, with 22 bases in between. The V gene's germline CDR1 is SGDLS and CDR2 YYNGEE. The CDR3 runs 17 residues. The CDR3 coding sequence is TGTGCCAGCAGCGGAGGTCTCATAATGGGGGAGAGTGAAAAACTGTTTTTT. As protein: CASSGGLIMGESEKLFF.

The chain combines TRBV4-1 with TRBJ2-5, with D perhaps matching TRBD2 (5 bases). This CDR3 has 18 amino acids. Between the trimmed V and J ends, which lost 0 bases and 0 bases, there was a span of 17 bases. Germline V gene lookup returns CDR1 MGHRA and CDR2 YSYEKL. The CDR3 region is CASSQDGVGKGNQETQYF. The CDR3 coding sequence is TGCGCCAGCAGCCAAGATGGGGTCGGGAAAGGGAACCAAGAGACCCAGTACTTC.

This chain uses TRBV7-2 with TRBJ2-2; weak D call: TRBD1 (5 bases). The CDR3 is made up of 13 amino acids. In germline, CDR1 is SGHTA, CDR2 FQGNSA. V was clipped by 5 bases and J by 4 bases, with 8 bases between them. The CDR3 protein is CASSVDSTGELFF. CDR3 sequence (DNA): TGTGCCAGCAGCGTTGACAGCACCGGGGAGCTGTTTTTT.

The chain combines TRBV19 with TRBJ2-7; 8 nucleotides agree with TRBD2. This CDR3 is 14 amino acids long. Germline CDR1 and CDR2: LNHDA and SQIVND (reference sequence). Trimming removed 4 bases from V and 3 bases from J; junction bases left unmatched: 5. The CDR3: CASSRGLVIYEQYF. DNA for the CDR3: TGTGCCAGTAGTAGGGGACTAGTTATCTACGAGCAGTACTTC.

This clone was found a few times. The rearrangement joins TRBV5-1 to TRBJ2-2; D is unclear. This CDR3 has 15 residues. With 1 base removed from V and 1 base from J, the gap between germline ends came to 8 bases. CDR1 SGHRS and CDR2 YFSETQ come from the germline V gene. The CDR3 sequence: CASSLTQMNTGELFF. DNA for the CDR3: TGCGCCAGCAGCTTGACACAGATGAACACCGGGGAGCTGTTTTTT.

The chain is built from TRBV10-3 and TRBJ2-7; D perhaps matches TRBD2 (5 bases). Germline loops: CDR1 ENHRY, CDR2 SYGVKD. The V gene lost 7 bases and the J gene lost 6 bases, with 16 bases spanning the gap. This CDR3 has 13 amino acids. The CDR3 loop reads CAINPRTGSEQYF. The CDR3 region has the DNA TGTGCCATCAATCCGAGGACGGGGAGCGAGCAGTACTTC.

The chain has TRBV7-8 and TRBJ1-5, with D hard to call. The CDR3 is 13 amino acids. Germline CDR1 is SGHVS and CDR2 is FQNEAQ. V lost 3 bases and J lost 2, with 5 bases in between. For the CDR3, the DNA is TGTGCCAGCAGCTTGTATGGCAATCAGCCCCAGCATTTT. It yields the protein CASSLYGNQPQHF.